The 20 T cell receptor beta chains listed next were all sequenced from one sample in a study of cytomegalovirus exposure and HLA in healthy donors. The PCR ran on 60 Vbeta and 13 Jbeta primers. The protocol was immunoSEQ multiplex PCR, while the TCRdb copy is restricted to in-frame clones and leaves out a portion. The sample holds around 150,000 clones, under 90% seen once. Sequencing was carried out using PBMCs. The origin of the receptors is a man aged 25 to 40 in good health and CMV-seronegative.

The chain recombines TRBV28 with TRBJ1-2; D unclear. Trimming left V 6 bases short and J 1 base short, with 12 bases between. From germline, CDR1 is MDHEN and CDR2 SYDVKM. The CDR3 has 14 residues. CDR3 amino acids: CASSREILNYGYTF. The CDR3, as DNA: TGTGCCAGCAGCCGGGAAATTCTTAACTATGGCTACACCTTC.

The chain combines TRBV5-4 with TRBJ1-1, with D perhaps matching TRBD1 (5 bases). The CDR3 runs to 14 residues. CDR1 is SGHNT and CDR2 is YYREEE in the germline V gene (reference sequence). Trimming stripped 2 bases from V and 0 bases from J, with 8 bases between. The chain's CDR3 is CASSFAGVNTEAFF. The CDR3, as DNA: TGTGCCAGCAGCTTCGCGGGGGTGAACACTGAAGCTTTCTTT.

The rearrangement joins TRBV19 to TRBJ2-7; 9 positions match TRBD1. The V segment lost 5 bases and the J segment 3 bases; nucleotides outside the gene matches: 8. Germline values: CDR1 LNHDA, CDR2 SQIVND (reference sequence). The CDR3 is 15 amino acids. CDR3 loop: CASSSPRTGDYEQYF. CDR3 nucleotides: TGTGCCAGTAGTTCCCCTCGGACAGGGGACTACGAGCAGTACTTC.

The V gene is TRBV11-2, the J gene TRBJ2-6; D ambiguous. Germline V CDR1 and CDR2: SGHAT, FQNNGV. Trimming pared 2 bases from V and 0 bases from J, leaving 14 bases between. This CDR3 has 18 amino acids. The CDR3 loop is CASSLSTADGSGANVLTF. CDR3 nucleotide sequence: TGTGCCAGCAGCTTAAGTACGGCGGATGGCTCTGGGGCCAACGTCCTGACTTTC.

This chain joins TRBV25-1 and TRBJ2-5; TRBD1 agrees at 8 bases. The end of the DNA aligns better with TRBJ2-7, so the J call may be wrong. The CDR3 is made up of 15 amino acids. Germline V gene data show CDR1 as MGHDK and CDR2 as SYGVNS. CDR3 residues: CASSDPGQGAYEQYF. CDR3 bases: TGTGCCAGCAGTGACCCTGGACAGGGAGCCTACGAGCAGTACTTC.

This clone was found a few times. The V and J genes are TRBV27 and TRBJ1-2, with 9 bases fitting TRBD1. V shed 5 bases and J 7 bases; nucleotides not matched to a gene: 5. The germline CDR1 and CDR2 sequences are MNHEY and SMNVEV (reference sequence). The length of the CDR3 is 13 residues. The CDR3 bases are TGTGCCAGCAGTGCACAGGGGGCGGTTGGCTACACCTTC. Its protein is CASSAQGAVGYTF.

The DNA of the CDR3 is TGTGCCAGCAGTCCCATACAGGGTGAAGCTTTCTTT. It specifies CASSPIQGEAFF. The V gene is TRBV27, the J gene TRBJ1-1, with D maybe TRBD1 (6 bases). The V end was cut by 5 bases, the J end by 7 bases, with 11 bases between. The germline CDR1 and CDR2 sequences are MNHEY and SMNVEV (reference sequence). The CDR3 consists of 12 residues.

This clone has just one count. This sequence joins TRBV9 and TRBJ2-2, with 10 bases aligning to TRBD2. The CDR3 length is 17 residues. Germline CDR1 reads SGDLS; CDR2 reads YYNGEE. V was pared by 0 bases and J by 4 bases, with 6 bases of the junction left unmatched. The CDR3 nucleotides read TGTGCCAGCAGCGTAGGAAGCGGGGGGGCGAGCACCGGGGAGCTGTTTTTT. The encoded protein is CASSVGSGGASTGELFF.

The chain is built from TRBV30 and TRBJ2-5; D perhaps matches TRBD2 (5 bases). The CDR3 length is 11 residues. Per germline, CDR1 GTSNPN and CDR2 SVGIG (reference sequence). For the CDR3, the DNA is TGTTCTTTCCGCGGGCGAGAGACCCAGTACTTC. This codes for CSFRGRETQYF.

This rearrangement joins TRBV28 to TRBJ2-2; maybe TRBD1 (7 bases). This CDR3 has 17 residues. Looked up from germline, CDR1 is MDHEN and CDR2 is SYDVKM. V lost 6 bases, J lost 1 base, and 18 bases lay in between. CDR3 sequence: CASRFLPQGGNTGELFF. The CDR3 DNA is TGTGCCAGCAGATTCCTCCCCCAGGGGGGGAACACCGGGGAGCTGTTTTTT.

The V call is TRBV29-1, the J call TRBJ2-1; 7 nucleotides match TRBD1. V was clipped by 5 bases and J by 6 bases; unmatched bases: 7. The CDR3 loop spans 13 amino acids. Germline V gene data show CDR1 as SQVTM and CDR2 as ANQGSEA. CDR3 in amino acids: CSVLRTGVNEQFF. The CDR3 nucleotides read TGCAGCGTTCTCAGGACAGGCGTCAATGAGCAGTTCTTC.

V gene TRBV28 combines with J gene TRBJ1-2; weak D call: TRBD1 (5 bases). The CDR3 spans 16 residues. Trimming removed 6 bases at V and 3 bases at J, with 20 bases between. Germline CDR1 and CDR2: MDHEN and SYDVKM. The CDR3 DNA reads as TGTGCCAGCAGCTCCGGGACTAAAGGGGTGTACTATGGCTACACCTTC. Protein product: CASSSGTKGVYYGYTF.

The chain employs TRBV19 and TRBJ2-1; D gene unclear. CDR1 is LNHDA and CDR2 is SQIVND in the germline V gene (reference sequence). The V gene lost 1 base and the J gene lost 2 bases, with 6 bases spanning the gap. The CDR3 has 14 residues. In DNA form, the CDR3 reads TGTGCCAGTAGTATAGGAGAGACCTACAATGAGCAGTTCTTC. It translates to CASSIGETYNEQFF.

This chain's CDR3 is CVRGVGEKLFF. The DNA for the CDR3 is TGTGTCCGGGGGGTAGGGGAAAAACTGTTTTTT. This chain uses TRBV19 with TRBJ1-4; D might be TRBD1 (5 bases). This CDR3 has 11 amino acids. Germline lookup yields CDR1 LNHDA and CDR2 SQIVND (reference sequence).

Here the CDR3 reads CASSLVEGTGELFF. CDR3 DNA sequence: TGTGCCAGCAGCTTAGTGGAGGGCACCGGGGAGCTGTTTTTT. The genes are TRBV7-9 and TRBJ2-2; D possibly corresponds to TRBD2 (6 bases). In germline, CDR1 is SEHNR, CDR2 FQNEAQ (reference sequence). With 1 base removed from V and 4 bases from J, the gap between germline ends came to 7 bases. The CDR3 extends over 14 amino acids. Full variable domain (rest looked up from reference TRBV7-9 and TRBJ2-2): DTGVSQNPRHKITKRGQNVTFRCDPISEHNRLYWYRQTLGQGPEFLTYFQNEAQLEKSRLLSDRFSAERPKGSFSTLEIQRTEQGDSAMYLCASSLVEGTGELFFGEGSRLTVL.

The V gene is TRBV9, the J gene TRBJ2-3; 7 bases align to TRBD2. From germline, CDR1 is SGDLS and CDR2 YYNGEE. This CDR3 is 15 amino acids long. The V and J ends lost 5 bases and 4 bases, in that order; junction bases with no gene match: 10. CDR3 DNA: TGTGCCAGCAGGGCAGTGGGAGGGGTCGCAGATACGCAGTATTTT. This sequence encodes CASRAVGGVADTQYF.

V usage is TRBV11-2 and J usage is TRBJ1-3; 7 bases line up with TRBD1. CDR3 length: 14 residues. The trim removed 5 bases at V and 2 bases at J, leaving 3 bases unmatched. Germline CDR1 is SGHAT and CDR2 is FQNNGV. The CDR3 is CASSPGGPGNTIYF. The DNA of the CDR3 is TGTGCCAGCAGCCCAGGGGGACCTGGAAACACCATATATTTT.

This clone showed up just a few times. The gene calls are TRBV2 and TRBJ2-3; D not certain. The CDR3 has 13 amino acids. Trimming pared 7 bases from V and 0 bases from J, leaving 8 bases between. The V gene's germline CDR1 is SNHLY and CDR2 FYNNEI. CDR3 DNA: TGTGCCAGCATTGGAGTAAGCACAGATACGCAGTATTTT. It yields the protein CASIGVSTDTQYF.

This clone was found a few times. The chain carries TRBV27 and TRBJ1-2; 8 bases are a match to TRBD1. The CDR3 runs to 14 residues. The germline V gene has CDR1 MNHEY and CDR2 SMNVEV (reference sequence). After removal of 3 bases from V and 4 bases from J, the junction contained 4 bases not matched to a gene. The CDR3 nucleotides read TGTGCCAGCAGTTTCTCCAGGGGGCCCTATGGCTACACCTTC. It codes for CASSFSRGPYGYTF.

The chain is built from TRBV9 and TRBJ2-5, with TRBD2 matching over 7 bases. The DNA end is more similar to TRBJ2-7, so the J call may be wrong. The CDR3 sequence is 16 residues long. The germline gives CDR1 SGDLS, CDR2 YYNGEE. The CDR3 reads CASTPTGAGWMGEQYF. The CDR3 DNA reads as TGTGCCAGCACCCCTACAGGAGCGGGGTGGATGGGCGAGCAGTACTTC.